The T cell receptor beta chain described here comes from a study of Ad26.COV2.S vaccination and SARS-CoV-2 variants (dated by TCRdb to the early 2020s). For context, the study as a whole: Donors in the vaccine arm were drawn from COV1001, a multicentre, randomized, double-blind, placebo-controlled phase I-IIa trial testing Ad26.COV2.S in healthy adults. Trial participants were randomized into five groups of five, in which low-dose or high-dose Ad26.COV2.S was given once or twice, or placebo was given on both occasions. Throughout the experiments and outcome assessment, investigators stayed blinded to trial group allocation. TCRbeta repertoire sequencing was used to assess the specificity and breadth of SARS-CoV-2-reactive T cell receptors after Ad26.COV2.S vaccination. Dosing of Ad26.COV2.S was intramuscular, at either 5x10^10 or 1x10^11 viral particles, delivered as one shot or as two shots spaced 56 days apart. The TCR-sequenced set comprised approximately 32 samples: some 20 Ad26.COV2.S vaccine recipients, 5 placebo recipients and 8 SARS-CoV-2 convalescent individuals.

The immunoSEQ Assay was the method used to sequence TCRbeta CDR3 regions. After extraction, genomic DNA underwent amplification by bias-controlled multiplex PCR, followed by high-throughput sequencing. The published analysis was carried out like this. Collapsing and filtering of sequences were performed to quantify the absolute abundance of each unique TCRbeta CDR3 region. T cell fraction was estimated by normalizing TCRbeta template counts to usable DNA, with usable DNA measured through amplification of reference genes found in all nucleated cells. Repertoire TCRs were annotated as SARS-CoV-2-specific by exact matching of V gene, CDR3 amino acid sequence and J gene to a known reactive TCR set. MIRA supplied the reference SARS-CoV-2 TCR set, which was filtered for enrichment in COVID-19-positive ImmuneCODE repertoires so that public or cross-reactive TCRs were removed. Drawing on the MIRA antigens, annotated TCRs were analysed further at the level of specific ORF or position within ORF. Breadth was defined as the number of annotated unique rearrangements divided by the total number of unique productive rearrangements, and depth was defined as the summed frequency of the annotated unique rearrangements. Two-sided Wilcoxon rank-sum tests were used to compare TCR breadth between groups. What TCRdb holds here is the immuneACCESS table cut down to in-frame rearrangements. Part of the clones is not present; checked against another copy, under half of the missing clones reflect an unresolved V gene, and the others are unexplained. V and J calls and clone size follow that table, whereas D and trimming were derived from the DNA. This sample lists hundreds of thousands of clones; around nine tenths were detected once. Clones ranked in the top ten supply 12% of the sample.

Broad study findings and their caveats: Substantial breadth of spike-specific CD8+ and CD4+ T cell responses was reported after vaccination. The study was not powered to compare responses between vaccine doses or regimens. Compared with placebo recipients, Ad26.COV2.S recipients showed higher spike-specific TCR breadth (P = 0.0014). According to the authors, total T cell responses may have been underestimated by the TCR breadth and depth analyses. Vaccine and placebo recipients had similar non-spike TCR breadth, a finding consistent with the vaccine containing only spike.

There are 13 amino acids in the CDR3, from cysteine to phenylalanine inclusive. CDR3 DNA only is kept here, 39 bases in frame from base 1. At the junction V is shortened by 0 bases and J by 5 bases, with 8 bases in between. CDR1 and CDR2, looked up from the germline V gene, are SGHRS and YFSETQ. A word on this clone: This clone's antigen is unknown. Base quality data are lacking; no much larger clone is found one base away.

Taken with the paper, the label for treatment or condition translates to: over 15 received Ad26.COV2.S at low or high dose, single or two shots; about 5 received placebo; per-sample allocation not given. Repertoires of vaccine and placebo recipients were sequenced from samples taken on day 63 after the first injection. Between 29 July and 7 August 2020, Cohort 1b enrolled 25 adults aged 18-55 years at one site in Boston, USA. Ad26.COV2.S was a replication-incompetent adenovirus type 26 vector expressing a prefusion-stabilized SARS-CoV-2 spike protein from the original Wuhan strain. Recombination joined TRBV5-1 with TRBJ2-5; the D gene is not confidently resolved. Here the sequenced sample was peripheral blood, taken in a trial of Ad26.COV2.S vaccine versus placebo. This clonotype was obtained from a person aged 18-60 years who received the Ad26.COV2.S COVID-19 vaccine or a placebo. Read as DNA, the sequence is TGCGCCAGCAGCTTGGTTCTCGACGAGACCCAGTACTTC. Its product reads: CASSLVLDETQYF.